Here is one TCR beta chain with its context. The antigen is undetermined. 13 Jbeta primers and 60 Vbeta primers were used for the PCR. Method: immunoSEQ multiplex PCR; TCRdb's copy keeps in-frame clones and lacks some. The repertoire includes hundreds of thousands of clones, 65% to 85% of them detected once, and approximately 2.1% sits in the top ten. The source of the sample is a study of cytomegalovirus exposure and HLA in healthy donors. Whole-study findings and limits: Later analysis showed most CMV-associated TCR beta chains appearing HLA-restricted.

The specimen was PBMCs. This receptor was obtained from a female donor in good health and CMV-seronegative.

In nucleotides, the CDR3 is TGTGCCAGCAGCTTAGTCGGGAGAGGAGAAGCTTTCTTT. It yields the protein CASSLVGRGEAFF. This rearrangement joins TRBV7-9 to TRBJ1-1; D gene ambiguous. Germline lookup yields CDR1 SEHNR and CDR2 FQNEAQ (reference sequence). This CDR3 comprises 13 residues. Trimming pared 1 base from V and 8 bases from J, leaving 11 bases between.